This T cell receptor (beta chain) was obtained from a study of T cells after yellow fever vaccination (dated by TCRdb to between 2018 and 2021). Regarding the research as a whole: Libraries from fractions with low cell numbers were prepared with the SMART-Seq v4 Ultra Low Input RNA kit. Two healthy male donors, one aged 18 to 30 and one aged 30 to 39 years, made up the cohort. Bulk TCR alpha and beta repertoires were sequenced longitudinally to track T-cell clones before and after primary and booster YFV17D yellow fever vaccination. Blood samples were taken at several timepoints before and after primary and secondary immunization, and bulk PBMC replicates and cell subsets were isolated.

TCR cDNA was synthesized by 5'RACE template switching, through which a universal primer site and unique molecular identifiers were introduced. Priming of cDNA synthesis was performed from both the TCR alpha and TCR beta constant segments. Two PCR steps were used to amplify libraries, with sample barcodes and sequencing adapters being added in the second step. Sequencing of the libraries was done on either Illumina HiSeq 2500 (2x100 bp) or NovaSeq (2x150 bp). Regarding the original processing steps: MIGEC was used to demultiplex reads and collapse the reads into UMI consensus sequences, and MiXCR was used for V(D)J alignment. Vaccine-responding clonotypes were identified with edgeR using replicate PBMC samples, with FDR below 0.01 and a log2 fold change above 5 up to day 15 being required. CD4 or CD8 identity was assigned to each bulk clonotype according to whether the clonotype was present at higher abundance in the sequenced CD4 repertoire or the sequenced CD8 repertoire. The public sequencing data were trimmed at Q25 with fastp and processed into clonotypes with MiXCR by TCRdb, which kept only in-frame beta chains. Rows with one shared CDR3 protein collapse into an entry with the most common genes and DNA. What appears here as the V and J calls and clone size reflects TCRdb's work, not the paper's. The sample yields a few hundred thousand distinct CDR3 sequences; about 6.6% were counted once. The ten top clones hold around 17% of the sample.

V gives up 2 bases and J gives up 4 bases, and the segment between their germline ends measures 18 bases. Including cysteine and phenylalanine, the CDR3 has 17 amino acids. The entry retains the CDR3 DNA only, 51 bases that are in frame from base 1. The germline V gene sets CDR1 to SGHTA and CDR2 to FQGNSA. This clonotype was counted only a few times. There is no known antigen for this receptor. The sample holds no much larger clone one base away, and base qualities are not on file. Explained via the paper, the treatment or condition label denotes: live attenuated yellow fever vaccine strain. Two biological replicates of bulk PBMCs were collected at each blood-draw timepoint. A standard Ficoll-Paque protocol was used to isolate PBMCs from peripheral blood. RNA was extracted with TriZol from bulk PBMCs, CD4 and CD8 fractions, and dextramer-positive and dextramer-negative fractions. Overall results and qualifications from the work: Most clones expanded after primary vaccination (around 96% of CD4 and about 85% of CD8) were re-detected after the booster, suggesting that broad memory maintenance occurred. A small share of clonotypes was detected in both CD4 and CD8 compartments, with the overlap likely arising from convergent recombination. Because only a couple of donors were included in the study, the extent to which the findings can be generalized is limited. The secondary T-cell response was weaker than the primary response but faster, peaking on day 5 instead of day 15. FACS-sorted repertoires could contain abundant contaminating clonotypes from the bulk population, so computational filtering was required.

The material sequenced was PBMCs, taken roughly 46 days after the first yellow fever vaccination. The clonotype originates from a young man who received the YFV17D yellow fever vaccine. The chain is encoded by TRBV7-2 joined to TRBJ1-5, with TRBD1 tentatively as D gene (5 bases match). CDR3 sequence: CASSLLLGPGVNQPQHF. The bases are TGTGCCAGCAGCTTATTACTGGGACCCGGGGTAAATCAGCCCCAGCATTTT.